A selection of T cell receptor beta chains follows, all from one sample in a study of T-cell reconstitution after alpha-beta-depleted transplantation in children. Using its own MiXCR run on the PCR reads, TCRdb lists one record per CDR3 protein. The table lists hundreds of thousands of distinct CDR3 sequences, roughly 15% of them singletons. This material consisted of PBMCs, mostly from graft donor cells, taken 360 days after TCRalphabeta/CD19-depleted stem cell transplant. The origin of the receptors is a male patient younger than 18 who had a stem cell transplant for acute lymphoblastic leukemia, so the T cells may come from the graft donor. Both conserved end residues are part of each CDR3. The D gene is left open where the match is weak. Size values are once, few and many counts, or a class for expanded clones, and some rows have none.

CDR3 protein	CDR3 DNA	CDR3 length	D gene	J gene	clone size	V gene
CASSTRLAGGPQETQYF	TGTGCCAGCAGTACCCGACTAGCGGGAGGCCCACAAGAGACCCAGTACTTC	17	TRBD2	TRBJ2-5	many	TRBV12-3/TRBV12-4
CASSLIGGWETQYF	TGTGCCAGCAGCTTAATCGGGGGCTGGGAGACCCAGTACTTC	14	-	TRBJ2-5	few	TRBV7-3
CASNLWGGSSYNEQFF	TGTGCCAGCAACTTATGGGGGGGAAGCTCCTACAATGAGCAGTTCTTC	16	TRBD2	TRBJ2-1	-	TRBV12-3/TRBV12-4
CASSLDSGAGKPQHF	TGTGCCAGCAGCTTAGACTCTGGGGCAGGGAAGCCCCAGCATTTT	15	-	TRBJ1-5	many	TRBV11-2
CATSEVGGEDTQYF	TGTGCCACCAGTGAGGTGGGGGGAGAGGATACGCAGTATTTT	14	-	TRBJ2-3	few	TRBV24-1
CASTRRGYNEQFF	TGCGCCAGCACTCGGCGGGGCTACAATGAGCAGTTCTTC	13	-	TRBJ2-1	-	TRBV5-1
CSVEQGFGNEQFF	TGCAGCGTCGAACAGGGGTTCGGCAATGAGCAGTTCTTC	13	TRBD1	TRBJ2-1	-	TRBV29-1
CASSAVGGPPYGEAFF	TGTGCCAGCAGCGCAGTGGGGGGGCCCCCTTACGGTGAAGCTTTCTTT	16	-	TRBJ1-1	few	TRBV7-9
CASSLGTGSIAKNIQYF	TGTGCCAGCAGTTTAGGGACAGGGTCGATAGCCAAAAACATTCAGTACTTC	17	TRBD1	TRBJ2-4	-	TRBV12-3/TRBV12-4
CASSGRRSGSNEQYF	TGTGCCAGCAGTGGGCGGCGTAGCGGGAGTAACGAGCAGTACTTC	15	TRBD2	TRBJ2-7	-	TRBV2
CASSAGKQFF	TGTGCCAGCAGTGCAGGGAAGCAGTTCTTC	10	-	TRBJ2-1	-	TRBV12-3/TRBV12-4
CASSPRALMNTEAFF	TGTGCCAGCAGCCCTCGGGCCCTCATGAACACTGAAGCTTTCTTT	15	-	TRBJ1-1	-	TRBV7-8
CASSLESTGRGDEQFF	TGCGCCAGCAGCTTGGAATCGACAGGGCGGGGGGATGAGCAGTTCTTC	16	-	TRBJ2-1	few	TRBV5-1
CSVEARPGLATLSSTDTQYF	TGCAGCGTTGAAGCTCGTCCGGGACTAGCCACATTGTCTAGCACAGATACGCAGTATTTT	20	TRBD2	TRBJ2-3	-	TRBV29-1
CASRKAVLVSPLHF	TGTGCCAGCAGGAAAGCGGTTCTGGTGTCACCCCTCCACTTT	14	-	TRBJ1-6	few	TRBV2
CASSLGPSGRVYNEQFF	TGTGCCAGCAGCTTAGGGCCCAGCGGGAGGGTTTACAATGAGCAGTTCTTC	17	TRBD2	TRBJ2-1	many	TRBV7-2
CASGRDPNTEAFF	TGCGCCAGCGGAAGGGACCCAAACACTGAAGCTTTCTTT	13	-	TRBJ1-1	few	TRBV5-1
CASSLGSNNEQFF	TGCGCCAGCAGCTTGGGCAGTAACAATGAGCAGTTCTTC	13	-	TRBJ2-1	many	TRBV5-1
CASKNILHSYEQYF	TGTGCCAGCAAAAACATCCTACACTCCTACGAGCAGTACTTC	14	-	TRBJ2-7	many	TRBV27
CASSLVTGARETQYF	TGTGCCAGCAGTTTAGTAACGGGGGCGAGAGAGACCCAGTACTTC	15	-	TRBJ2-5	-	TRBV27
CASSSPGLAGGNTYNEQFF	TGTGCCAGCAGCTCGCCGGGACTAGCGGGAGGGAATACCTACAATGAGCAGTTCTTC	19	TRBD2	TRBJ2-1	-	TRBV5-6
CASRATGRYEQFF	TGCGCCAGCAGGGCGACAGGGCGCTATGAGCAGTTCTTC	13	TRBD1	TRBJ2-1	few	TRBV4-1
CASRVGGQGARTSGNF	TGTGCCAGCAGGGTGGGGGGACAGGGGGCGCGTACGAGCGGTAACTTC	16	TRBD1	TRBJ2-7	-	TRBV5-5
CASSQERRGDEQFF	TGTGCCAGCAGCCAAGAACGGAGGGGGGATGAGCAGTTCTTC	14	-	TRBJ2-1	-	TRBV3-1
CASSNLSGAGGTDTQYF	TGTGCCAGCAGCAACCTTTCAGGGGCCGGGGGCACAGATACGCAGTATTTT	17	-	TRBJ2-3	-	TRBV21-1
CSAREAEVRDTQYF	TGCAGTGCTAGAGAAGCGGAGGTTAGGGATACGCAGTATTTT	14	-	TRBJ2-3	many	TRBV20-1
CASSHGGGSEQYF	TGCGCCAGCAGCCACGGGGGAGGATCCGAGCAGTACTTC	13	-	TRBJ2-7	few	TRBV4-1
CASSFFPVDEQFF	TGTGCCAGCAGCTTTTTTCCTGTCGATGAGCAGTTCTTC	13	-	TRBJ2-1	many	TRBV5-6
CASSQPSGNTGELFF	TGCGCCAGCAGCCAGCCTAGCGGGAACACCGGGGAGCTGTTTTTT	15	TRBD2	TRBJ2-2	-	TRBV4-1
CASSGPGIEAYEQYF	TGTGCCAGTAGTGGCCCGGGGATCGAGGCCTACGAGCAGTACTTC	15	-	TRBJ2-7	few	TRBV19
CSVFDPELQYF	TGCAGTGTCTTCGACCCCGAGCTTCAGTACTTC	11	-	TRBJ2-4	many	TRBV20-1
CSVRTSGKWLDTGELFF	TGCAGCGTACGGACTAGCGGGAAGTGGCTTGACACCGGGGAGCTGTTTTTT	17	TRBD2	TRBJ2-2	many	TRBV29-1
CATSRTQLTSYNEQFF	TGTGCCACCAGCAGGACTCAATTGACCTCCTACAATGAGCAGTTCTTC	16	-	TRBJ2-1	few	TRBV15
CASSLRRAVTYNEQFF	TGTGCCAGCAGCTTAAGGCGGGCGGTCACCTACAATGAGCAGTTCTTC	16	-	TRBJ2-1	-	TRBV7-8
CASSPPGTKNIQYF	TGCGCCAGCAGCCCCCCAGGGACCAAAAACATTCAGTACTTC	14	-	TRBJ2-4	-	TRBV5-1
CSGLTGPHEQYF	TGCAGCGGCCTGACAGGTCCGCACGAGCAGTACTTC	12	-	TRBJ2-7	-	TRBV29-1
CAIREAAGGPYEQYF	TGTGCCATCAGAGAGGCAGCGGGAGGTCCCTACGAGCAGTACTTC	15	TRBD2	TRBJ2-7	few	TRBV10-3
CASSLQTGNNEQFF	TGCGCCAGCAGCTTGCAGACAGGGAACAATGAGCAGTTCTTC	14	TRBD1	TRBJ2-1	few	TRBV5-1
CASSLGTSGIGGDTQYF	TGCGCCAGCAGCTTGGGCACTAGCGGGATCGGCGGAGATACGCAGTATTTT	17	TRBD2	TRBJ2-3	few	TRBV5-1
CASSRGLASTGELFF	TGCGCCAGCAGCCGCGGACTAGCGAGTACCGGGGAGCTGTTTTTT	15	TRBD2	TRBJ2-2	few	TRBV5-1
CASSRGQTGEYKVAFF	TGCGCCAGCAGCCGCGGACAGACCGGAGAATATAAGGTAGCTTTCTTT	16	-	TRBJ1-1	few	TRBV5-1
CASGFRTGASYEQYF	TGTGCCAGCGGCTTTAGGACAGGGGCCTCCTACGAGCAGTACTTC	15	TRBD1	TRBJ2-7	-	TRBV7-2
CASSRAGTGANVLTF	TGTGCCAGCAGCCGCGCAGGGACTGGGGCCAACGTCCTGACTTTC	15	-	TRBJ2-6	few	TRBV11-2
CASSPGASYEQYF	TGTGCCAGCAGCCCGGGGGCCTCCTACGAGCAGTACTTC	13	-	TRBJ2-7	many	TRBV5-1
CASSPQGGQGADTQYF	TGTGCCAGCAGCCCCCAGGGGGGACAGGGGGCAGATACGCAGTATTTT	16	TRBD1	TRBJ2-3	-	TRBV7-8
CATSTSASSYEQYF	TGTGCCACTTCGACTAGCGCGAGCTCCTACGAGCAGTACTTC	14	TRBD2	TRBJ2-7	few	TRBV12-3/TRBV12-4
CASSQPLTGRGTYEQYF	TGCGCCAGCAGCCAACCCTTGACAGGGAGGGGAACCTACGAGCAGTACTTC	17	-	TRBJ2-7	few	TRBV4-1
CATSAMSSGANVLTF	TGTGCCACCAGTGCCATGAGCTCTGGGGCCAACGTCCTGACTTTC	15	-	TRBJ2-6	-	TRBV24-1
CASSFEAGAYNEQFF	TGTGCCAGCAGTTTTGAAGCGGGAGCCTACAATGAGCAGTTCTTC	15	TRBD2	TRBJ2-1	few	TRBV12-3/TRBV12-4
CASSRLAGRTDTQYF	TGTGCCAGCAGCAGACTAGCGGGCCGCACAGATACGCAGTATTTT	15	TRBD2	TRBJ2-3	many	TRBV11-2
CASRPYGQGLPYEQYF	TGTGCCAGCAGGCCTTACGGACAGGGCCTTCCCTACGAGCAGTACTTC	16	TRBD1	TRBJ2-7	few	TRBV27
CASSIGGMADTQYF	TGTGCCAGTAGTATAGGCGGGATGGCGGATACGCAGTATTTT	14	-	TRBJ2-3	few	TRBV19
CASSLGGYRQETQYF	TGTGCCAGCAGCTTAGGGGGCTATCGGCAAGAGACCCAGTACTTC	15	-	TRBJ2-5	-	TRBV7-2
CASSQVLAGVGDTGELFF	TGCGCCAGCAGCCAAGTATTAGCGGGAGTCGGTGACACCGGGGAGCTGTTTTTT	18	TRBD2	TRBJ2-2	few	TRBV4-1
CSATSGGKTSYEQYF	TGCAGTGCTACTTCGGGGGGAAAGACCTCTTACGAGCAGTACTTC	15	TRBD2	TRBJ2-7	few	TRBV20-1